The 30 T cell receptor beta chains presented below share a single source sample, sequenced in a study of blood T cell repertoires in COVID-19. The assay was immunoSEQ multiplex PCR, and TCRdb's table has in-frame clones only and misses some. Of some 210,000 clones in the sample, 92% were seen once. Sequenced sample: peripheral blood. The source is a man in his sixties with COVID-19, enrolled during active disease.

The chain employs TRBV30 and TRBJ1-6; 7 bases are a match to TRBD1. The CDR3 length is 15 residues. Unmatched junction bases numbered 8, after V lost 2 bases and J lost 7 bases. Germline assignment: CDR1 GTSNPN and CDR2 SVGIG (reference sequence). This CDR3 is CAWSPTGTANSPLHF. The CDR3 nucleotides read TGTGCCTGGAGTCCGACCGGGACAGCGAATTCACCCCTCCACTTT.

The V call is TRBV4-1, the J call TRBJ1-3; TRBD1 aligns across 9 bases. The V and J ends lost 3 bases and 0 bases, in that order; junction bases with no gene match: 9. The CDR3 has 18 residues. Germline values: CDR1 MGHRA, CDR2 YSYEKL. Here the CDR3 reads CASSQWDRARSSGNTIYF. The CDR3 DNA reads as TGCGCCAGCAGCCAGTGGGACAGGGCGAGATCCTCTGGAAACACCATATATTTT.

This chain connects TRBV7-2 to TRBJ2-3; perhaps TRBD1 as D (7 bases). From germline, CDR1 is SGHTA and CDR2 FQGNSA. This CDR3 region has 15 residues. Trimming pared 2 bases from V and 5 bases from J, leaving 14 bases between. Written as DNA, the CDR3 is TGTGCCAGCAGCTTATGGAGGGGGCGAGGAGATACGCAGTATTTT. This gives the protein CASSLWRGRGDTQYF.

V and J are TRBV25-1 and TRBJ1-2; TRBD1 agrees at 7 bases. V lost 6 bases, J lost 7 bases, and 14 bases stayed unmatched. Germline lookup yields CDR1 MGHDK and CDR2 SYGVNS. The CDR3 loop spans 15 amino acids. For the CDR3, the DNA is TGTGCCAGCAGGCAAAGTGGGGGAACAGGGGCTGGCTACACCTTC. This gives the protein CASRQSGGTGAGYTF.

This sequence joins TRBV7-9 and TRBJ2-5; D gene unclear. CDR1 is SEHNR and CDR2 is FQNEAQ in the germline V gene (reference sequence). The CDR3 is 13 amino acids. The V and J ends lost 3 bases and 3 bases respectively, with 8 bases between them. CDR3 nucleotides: TGTGCCAGCAGCTTCCCCCGTAAAGAGACCCAGTACTTC. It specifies CASSFPRKETQYF.

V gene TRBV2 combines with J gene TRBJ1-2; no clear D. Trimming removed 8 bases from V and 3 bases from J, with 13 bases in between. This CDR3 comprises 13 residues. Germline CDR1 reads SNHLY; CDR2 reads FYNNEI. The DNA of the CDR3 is TGTGCCAGCCACGGACTATCCCACTATGGCTACACCTTC. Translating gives CASHGLSHYGYTF.

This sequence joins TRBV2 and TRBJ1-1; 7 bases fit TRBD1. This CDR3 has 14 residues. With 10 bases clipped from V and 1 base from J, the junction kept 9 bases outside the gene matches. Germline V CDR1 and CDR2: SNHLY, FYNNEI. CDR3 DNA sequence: TGTGCCACACAACAGACAGGGCGGAACACTGAAGCTTTCTTT. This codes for CATQQTGRNTEAFF.

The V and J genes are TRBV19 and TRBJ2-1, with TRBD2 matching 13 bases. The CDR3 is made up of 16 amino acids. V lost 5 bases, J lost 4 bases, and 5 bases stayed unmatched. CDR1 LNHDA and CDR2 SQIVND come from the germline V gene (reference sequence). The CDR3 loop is CASSAQTSGGYNEQFF. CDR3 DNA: TGTGCCAGTAGTGCCCAGACTAGCGGGGGGTACAATGAGCAGTTCTTC.

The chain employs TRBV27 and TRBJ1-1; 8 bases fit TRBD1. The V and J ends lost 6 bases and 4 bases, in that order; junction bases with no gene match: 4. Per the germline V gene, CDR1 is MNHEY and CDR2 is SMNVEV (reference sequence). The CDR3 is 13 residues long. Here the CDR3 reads CASSRTGRTEAFF. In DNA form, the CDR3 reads TGTGCCAGCAGCCGGACAGGGCGCACTGAAGCTTTCTTT.

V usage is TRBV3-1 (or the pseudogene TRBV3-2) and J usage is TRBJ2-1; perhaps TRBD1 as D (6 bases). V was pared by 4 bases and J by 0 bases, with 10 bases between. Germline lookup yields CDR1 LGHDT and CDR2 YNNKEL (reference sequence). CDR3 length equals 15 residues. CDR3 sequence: CASSLDRSSYNEQFF. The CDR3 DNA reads TGTGCCAGCAGCCTGGACAGAAGCTCCTACAATGAGCAGTTCTTC.

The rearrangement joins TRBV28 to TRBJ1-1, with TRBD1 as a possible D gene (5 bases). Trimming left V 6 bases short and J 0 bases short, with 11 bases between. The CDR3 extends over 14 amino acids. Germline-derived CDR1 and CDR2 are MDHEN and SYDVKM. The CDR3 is CASRMGQVNTEAFF. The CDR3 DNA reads TGTGCCAGCAGAATGGGGCAGGTGAACACTGAAGCTTTCTTT. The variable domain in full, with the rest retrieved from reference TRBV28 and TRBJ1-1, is DVKVTQSSRYLVKRTGEKVFLECVQDMDHENMFWYRQDPGLGLRLIYFSYDVKMKEKGDIPEGYSVSREKKERFSLILESASTNQTSMYLCASRMGQVNTEAFFGQGTRLTVV.

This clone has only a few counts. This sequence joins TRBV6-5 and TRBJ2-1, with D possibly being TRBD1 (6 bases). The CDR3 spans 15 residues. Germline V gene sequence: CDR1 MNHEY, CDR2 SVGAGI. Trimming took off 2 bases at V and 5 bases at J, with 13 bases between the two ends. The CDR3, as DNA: TGTGCCAGCAGTTACGACAGGTATGGGAACAATGAGCAGTTCTTC. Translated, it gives CASSYDRYGNNEQFF.

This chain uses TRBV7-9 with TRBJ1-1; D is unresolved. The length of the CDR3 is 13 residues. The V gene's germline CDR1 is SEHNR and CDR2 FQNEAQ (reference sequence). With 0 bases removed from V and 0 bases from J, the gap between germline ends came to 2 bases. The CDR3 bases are TGTGCCAGCAGCTTAGCCATGAACACTGAAGCTTTCTTT. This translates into CASSLAMNTEAFF.

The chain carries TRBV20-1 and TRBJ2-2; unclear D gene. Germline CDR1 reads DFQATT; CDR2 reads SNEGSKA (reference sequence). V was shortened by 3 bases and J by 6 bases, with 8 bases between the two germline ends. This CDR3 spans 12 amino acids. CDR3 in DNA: TGCAGTGCTAGTGGTGGCCCCGGGGAGCTGTTTTTT. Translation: CSASGGPGELFF.

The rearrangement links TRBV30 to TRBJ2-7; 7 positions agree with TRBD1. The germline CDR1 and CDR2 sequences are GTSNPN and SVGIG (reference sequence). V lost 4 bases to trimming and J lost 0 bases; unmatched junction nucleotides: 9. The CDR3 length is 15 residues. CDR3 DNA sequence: TGTGCCTGGAACCGAGGACAGGCGAGCTCCTACGAGCAGTACTTC. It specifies CAWNRGQASSYEQYF. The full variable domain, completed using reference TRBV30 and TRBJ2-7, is SQTIHQWPATLVQPVGSPLSLECTVEGTSNPNLYWYRQAAGRGLQLLFYSVGIGQISSEVPQNLSASRPQDRQFILSSKKLLLSDSGFYLCAWNRGQASSYEQYFGPGTRLTVT.

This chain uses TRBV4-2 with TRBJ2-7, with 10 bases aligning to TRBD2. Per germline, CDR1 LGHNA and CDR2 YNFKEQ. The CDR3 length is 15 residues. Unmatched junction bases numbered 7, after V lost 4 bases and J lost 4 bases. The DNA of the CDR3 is TGTGCCAGCAGCCGAACCGGGACTAGCGAGTACGAGCAGTACTTC. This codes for CASSRTGTSEYEQYF.

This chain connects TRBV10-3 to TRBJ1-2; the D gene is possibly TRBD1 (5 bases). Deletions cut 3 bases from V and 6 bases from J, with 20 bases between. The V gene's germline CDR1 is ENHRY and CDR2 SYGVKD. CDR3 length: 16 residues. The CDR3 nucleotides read TGTGCCATCAGTGATGCCCAAAGAGGTAGGGGTCATGGCTACACCTTC. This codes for CAISDAQRGRGHGYTF.

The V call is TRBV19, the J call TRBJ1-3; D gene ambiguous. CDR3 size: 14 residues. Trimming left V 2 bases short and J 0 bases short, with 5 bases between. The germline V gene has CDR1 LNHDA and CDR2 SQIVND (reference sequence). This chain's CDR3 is CASSISLSGNTIYF. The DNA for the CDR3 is TGTGCCAGTAGTATAAGCCTCTCTGGAAACACCATATATTTT.

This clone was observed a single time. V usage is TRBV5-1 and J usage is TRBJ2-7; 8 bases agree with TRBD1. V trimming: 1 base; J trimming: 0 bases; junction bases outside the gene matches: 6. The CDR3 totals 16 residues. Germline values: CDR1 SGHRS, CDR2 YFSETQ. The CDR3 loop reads CASSLQTGGNSYEQYF. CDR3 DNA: TGCGCCAGCAGCTTGCAAACAGGGGGTAACTCCTACGAGCAGTACTTC.

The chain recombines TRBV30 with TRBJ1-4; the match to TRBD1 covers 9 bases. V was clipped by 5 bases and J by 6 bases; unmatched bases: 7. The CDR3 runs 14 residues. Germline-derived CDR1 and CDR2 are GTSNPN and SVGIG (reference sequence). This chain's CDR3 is CAWGGQGLYEKLFF. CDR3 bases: TGTGCCTGGGGGGGACAGGGTCTTTATGAAAAACTGTTTTTT.

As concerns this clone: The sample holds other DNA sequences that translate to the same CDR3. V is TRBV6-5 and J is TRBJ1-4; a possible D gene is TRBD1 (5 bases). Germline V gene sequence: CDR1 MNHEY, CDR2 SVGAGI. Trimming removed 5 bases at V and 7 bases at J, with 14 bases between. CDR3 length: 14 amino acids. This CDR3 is CASSPRALGEKLFF. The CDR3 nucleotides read TGTGCCAGCAGTCCCAGGGCCCTGGGTGAAAAACTGTTTTTT.

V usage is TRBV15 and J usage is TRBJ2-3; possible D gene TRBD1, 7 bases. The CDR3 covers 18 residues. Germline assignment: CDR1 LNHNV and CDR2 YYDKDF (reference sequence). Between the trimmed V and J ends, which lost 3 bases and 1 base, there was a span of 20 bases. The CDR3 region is CATSRRGPGGAGTDTQYF. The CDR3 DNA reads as TGTGCCACCAGCAGGCGGGGCCCAGGGGGAGCTGGCACAGATACGCAGTATTTT. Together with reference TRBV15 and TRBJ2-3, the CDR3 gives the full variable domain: DAMVIQNPRYQVTQFGKPVTLSCSQTLNHNVMYWYQQKSSQAPKLLFHYYDKDFNNEADTPDNFQSRRPNTSFCFLDIRSPGLGDTAMYLCATSRRGPGGAGTDTQYFGPGTRLTVL.

Here the CDR3 reads CASSGPVWRGINTGELFF. Here the CDR3 DNA reads TGTGCCAGCAGTGGGCCGGTTTGGCGGGGGATAAACACCGGGGAGCTGTTTTTT. The chain employs TRBV25-1 and TRBJ2-2; 7 nucleotides match TRBD2. CDR1 and CDR2 (germline): MGHDK, SYGVNS. The V gene end was trimmed by 4 bases and the J gene end by 2 bases; junction bases not matched to a gene: 13. The CDR3 totals 18 residues.

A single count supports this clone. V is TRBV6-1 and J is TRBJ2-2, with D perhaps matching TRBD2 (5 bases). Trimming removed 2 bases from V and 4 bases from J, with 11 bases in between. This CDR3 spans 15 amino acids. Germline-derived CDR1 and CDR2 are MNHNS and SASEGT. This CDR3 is CASSETRRGTGELFF. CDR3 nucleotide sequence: TGTGCCAGCAGTGAAACCCGTCGGGGCACCGGGGAGCTGTTTTTT.

The CDR3 nucleotides read TGCGCCAGCAGCCAAGACAGGGGTGGTGAAAAACTGTTTTTT. This sequence encodes CASSQDRGGEKLFF. The chain has TRBV4-3 and TRBJ1-4, with D tentatively TRBD1 (6 bases). Germline CDR1 is LGHNA and CDR2 is YSLEER. The length of the CDR3 is 14 residues. The V end was cut by 0 bases, the J end by 7 bases, with 9 bases between.

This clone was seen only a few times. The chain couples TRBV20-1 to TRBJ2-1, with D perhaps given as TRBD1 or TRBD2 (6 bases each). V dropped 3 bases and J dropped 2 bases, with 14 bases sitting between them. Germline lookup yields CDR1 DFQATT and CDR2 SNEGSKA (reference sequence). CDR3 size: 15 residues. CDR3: CSASDRLATYNEQFF. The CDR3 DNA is TGCAGTGCTAGTGACAGGCTAGCGACCTACAATGAGCAGTTCTTC.

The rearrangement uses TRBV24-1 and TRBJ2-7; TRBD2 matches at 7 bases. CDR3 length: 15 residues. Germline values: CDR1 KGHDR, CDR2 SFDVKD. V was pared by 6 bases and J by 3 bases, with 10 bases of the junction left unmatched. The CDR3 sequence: CATSPKWEGLYEQYF. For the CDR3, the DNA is TGTGCCACCAGTCCTAAGTGGGAGGGCCTCTACGAGCAGTACTTC.

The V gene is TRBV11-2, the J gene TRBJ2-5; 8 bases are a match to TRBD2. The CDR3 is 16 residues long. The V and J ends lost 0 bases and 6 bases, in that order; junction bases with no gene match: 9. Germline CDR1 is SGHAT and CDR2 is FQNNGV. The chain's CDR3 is CASSLDLAGGQKTQYF. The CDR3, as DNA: TGTGCCAGCAGCTTAGATCTCGCGGGGGGTCAAAAGACCCAGTACTTC.

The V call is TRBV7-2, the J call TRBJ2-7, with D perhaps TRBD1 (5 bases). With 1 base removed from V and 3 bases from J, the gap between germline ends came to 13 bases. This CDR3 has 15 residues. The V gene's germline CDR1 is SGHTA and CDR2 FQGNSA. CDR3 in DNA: TGTGCCAGCAGCTTAGGACAGCGAATCGTCTACGAGCAGTACTTC. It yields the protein CASSLGQRIVYEQYF.

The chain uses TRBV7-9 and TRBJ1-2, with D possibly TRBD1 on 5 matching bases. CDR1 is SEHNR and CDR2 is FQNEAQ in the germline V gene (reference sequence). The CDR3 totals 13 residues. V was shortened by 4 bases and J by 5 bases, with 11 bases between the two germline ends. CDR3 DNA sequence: TGTGCCAGCAGCTCTGCGGGGGGGTATGGCTACACCTTC. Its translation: CASSSAGGYGYTF.